These T cell receptor beta chains were read from a single sample in a study of lymphopenia after photon versus proton radiotherapy. Repertoires were generated with immunoSEQ multiplex PCR, while TCRdb's copy carries only in-frame clones and drops some. The table has around 25,000 clones, approximately 80% seen once. Specimen: peripheral blood, collected from a patient treated with photon-based radiotherapy. These receptors were obtained from a middle-aged man with gastric cancer. CDR3s include the opening cysteine and the closing phenylalanine or tryptophan.

j_call | v_call | cdr3_aa
TRBJ1-1 | TRBV19 | CASSQGPNTEAFF
TRBJ1-5 | TRBV2 | CASSEALQGFQPQHF
TRBJ2-4 | TRBV10-3 | CAISESRAGALAKNIQYF
TRBJ1-6 | TRBV19 | CASSIYRINSPLHF
TRBJ2-7 | TRBV6-1 | CASRDTSEQYF
TRBJ2-4 | TRBV6-1 | CASRDPAMENIQYF
TRBJ2-2 | TRBV7-8 | CASSPLVQFGELFF
TRBJ1-5 | TRBV6-4 | CASSRDRNQPQHF
TRBJ2-3 | TRBV7-2 | CASSLTRITDTQYF
TRBJ2-2 | TRBV6-1 | CATSNRDAGELFF
TRBJ1-6 | TRBV19 | CASSSQVPPLHF
TRBJ2-3 | TRBV9 | CASSVGDSGGARTDTQYF
TRBJ1-2 | TRBV15 | CATSRDQVPGNDGYTF
TRBJ2-3 | TRBV9 | CASSVGGGDTQYF
TRBJ1-2 | TRBV5-6 | CASTPGTPNYGYTF
TRBJ2-1 | TRBV11-2 | CASSLGVLAGDLQFF
TRBJ1-5 | TRBV7-8 | CASSSQRGNSNQPQHF
TRBJ1-6 | TRBV5-6 | CASSFVRGLGNSPLHF
TRBJ2-1 | TRBV6-1 | CASSPSGGRGEQFF
TRBJ1-5 | TRBV18 | CASSPRTGADQPQHF
TRBJ2-5 | TRBV29-1 | CSVQRGPETQYF
TRBJ1-2 | TRBV6-5 | CASSYRARGGYTF
TRBJ2-2 | TRBV7-3 | CASSLTGGTGTGELFF
TRBJ1-6 | TRBV5-6 | CASSLASGWIF
TRBJ1-6 | TRBV4-1 | CASSQTTGAPNSPLHF
TRBJ2-7 | TRBV11-2 | CASSATGGVNYEQYF
TRBJ1-1 | TRBV5-6 | CASRGGQAGLHTEAFF
TRBJ1-1 | TRBV11-2 | CASSLGTVRDTEAFF